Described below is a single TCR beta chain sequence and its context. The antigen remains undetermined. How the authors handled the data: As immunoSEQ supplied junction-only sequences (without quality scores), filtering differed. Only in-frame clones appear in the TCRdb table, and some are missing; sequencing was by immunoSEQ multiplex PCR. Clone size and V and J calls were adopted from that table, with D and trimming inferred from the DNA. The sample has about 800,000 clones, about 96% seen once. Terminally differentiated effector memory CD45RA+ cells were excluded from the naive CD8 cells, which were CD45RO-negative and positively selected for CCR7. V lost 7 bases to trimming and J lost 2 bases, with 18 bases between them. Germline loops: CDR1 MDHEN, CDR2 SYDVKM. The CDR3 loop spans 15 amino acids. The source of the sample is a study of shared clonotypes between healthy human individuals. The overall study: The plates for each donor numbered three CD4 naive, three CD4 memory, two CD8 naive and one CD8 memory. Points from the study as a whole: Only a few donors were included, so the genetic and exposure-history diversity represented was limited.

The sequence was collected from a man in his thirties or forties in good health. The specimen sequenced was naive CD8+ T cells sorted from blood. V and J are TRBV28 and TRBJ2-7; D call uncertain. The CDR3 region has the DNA TGTGCCAGCAACTCACGAGGCTTAATAACCTACGAGCAGTACTTC. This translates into CASNSRGLITYEQYF.